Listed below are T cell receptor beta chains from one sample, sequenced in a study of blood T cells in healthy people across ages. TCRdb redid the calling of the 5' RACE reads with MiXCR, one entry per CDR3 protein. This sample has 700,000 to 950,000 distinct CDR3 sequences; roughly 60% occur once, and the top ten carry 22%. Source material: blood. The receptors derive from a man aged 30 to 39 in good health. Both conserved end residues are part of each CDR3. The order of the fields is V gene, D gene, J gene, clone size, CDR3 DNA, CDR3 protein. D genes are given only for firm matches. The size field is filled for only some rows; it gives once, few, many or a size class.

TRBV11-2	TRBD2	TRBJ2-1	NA	TGTGCCAGCAGCCCAACTAGCGGGAGGGCCGGTGGGGCCGTTGGAGAGCAGTTCTTC	CASSPTSGRAGGAVGEQFF
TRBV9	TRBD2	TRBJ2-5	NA	TGTGCCAGCAGCGTAGCTGGCCTAGCGGAAACGGAGACCCAGTACTTC	CASSVAGLAETETQYF
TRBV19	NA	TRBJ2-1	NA	TGTGCCAGTAGTATTGGACGGAGAGGGGAGCAGTTCTTC	CASSIGRRGEQFF
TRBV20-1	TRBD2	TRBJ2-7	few	TGCAGTGCTAGTCTAGCGGGAGCCTACGAGCAGTACTTC	CSASLAGAYEQYF
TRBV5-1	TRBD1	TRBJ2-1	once	TGCGCCAGCAATGGCGACAGGGAAGGTGAGCAGTTCTTC	CASNGDREGEQFF
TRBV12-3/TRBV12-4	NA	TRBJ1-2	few	TGTGCCAGCAATGGGGGCCGCCCCGCTGGCTACACCTTC	CASNGGRPAGYTF
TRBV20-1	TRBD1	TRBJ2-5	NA	TGCAGTGCTAGAGGACAGGGGGGAGCGACCCAGTACTTC	CSARGQGGATQYF
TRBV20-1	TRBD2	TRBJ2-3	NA	TGCAGTCAAGCGGGAGGGGTCACAGATACGCAGTATTTT	CSQAGGVTDTQYF
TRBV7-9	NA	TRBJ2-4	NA	TGTGCCAGCAGCTTTTCGTTGGCTAGGGAACACATTCAGTACTTC	CASSFSLAREHIQYF
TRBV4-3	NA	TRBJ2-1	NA	TGCGCCAGCAGCCACAACGCGGGGACCCCCAACAATGAGCAGTTCTTC	CASSHNAGTPNNEQFF
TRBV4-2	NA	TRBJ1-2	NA	TGTGCCAGCAGCTCTCGAAGTAACAGCCACCCTAACTATGGCTACACCTTC	CASSSRSNSHPNYGYTF
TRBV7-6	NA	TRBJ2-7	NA	TGTGCCAGCAGCCCAGAGCTGGGGGACTCCTACGAGCAGTACTTC	CASSPELGDSYEQYF
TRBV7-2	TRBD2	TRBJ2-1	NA	TGTGCCAGCAGCATAGGACTAGGCGATGAGCAGTTCTTC	CASSIGLGDEQFF
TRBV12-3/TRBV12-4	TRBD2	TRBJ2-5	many	TGTGCCAGCAGTTTGACGGGGGGGATTCAAGAGACCCAGTACTTC	CASSLTGGIQETQYF
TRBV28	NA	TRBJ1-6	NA	TGTGCCACCAGAAGTGAAGCCTATAATTCACCCCTCCACTTT	CATRSEAYNSPLHF
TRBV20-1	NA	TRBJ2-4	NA	TGCAGTGCTCCACTGCTAGCCAAAAACATTCAGTACTTC	CSAPLLAKNIQYF
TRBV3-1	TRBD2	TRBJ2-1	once	TGTGCCAGCAGCCATCGGGGGGTCGAGCAGTTCTTC	CASSHRGVEQFF
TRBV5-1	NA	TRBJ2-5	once	TGCGCCAGCAGCTGGCAGGGAGAGCGGGAGACCCAGTACTTC	CASSWQGERETQYF
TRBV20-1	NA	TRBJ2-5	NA	TGCAGTGCCTTTTTTGGGGTACGGGTCAAAGAGACCCAGTACTTC	CSAFFGVRVKETQYF
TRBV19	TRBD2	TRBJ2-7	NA	TGTGCCAGGAGTGATACTAGCGGGAAAACCCAGTACTTC	CARSDTSGKTQYF
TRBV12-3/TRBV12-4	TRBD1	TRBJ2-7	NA	TGTGCCAGCAGTTTCCCCTCGGGACAGGGTCTCTACGAGCAGTACTTC	CASSFPSGQGLYEQYF
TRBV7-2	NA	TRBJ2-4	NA	TGTGCCAGCACCCCGGGTCGGGGAGCTTTGAACATTCAGTACTTC	CASTPGRGALNIQYF
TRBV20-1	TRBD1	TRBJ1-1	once	TGCAGTGCAACTACCGGGACAGGTAACACTGAAGCTTTCTTT	CSATTGTGNTEAFF
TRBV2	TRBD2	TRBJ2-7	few	TGTGCCAGCAGTATAGCGGGAGGGCCCTACGAGCAGTACTTC	CASSIAGGPYEQYF
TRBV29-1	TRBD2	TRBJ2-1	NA	TGCAGCGTGAGGGGGGCGACTAGCGGGGAGCAGTTCTTC	CSVRGATSGEQFF
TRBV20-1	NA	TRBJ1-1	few	TGCAGTGCCTTTCGAGGTTCCCCGGAAGCTTTCTTT	CSAFRGSPEAFF
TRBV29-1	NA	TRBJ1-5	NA	TGCAGCGCCCGTTCGGACGGACTCAATCAGCCCCAGCATTTT	CSARSDGLNQPQHF
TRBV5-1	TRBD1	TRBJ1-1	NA	TGCGCCAGCTCACTTACAGGGGAAGGTGCGGACACTGAAGCTTTCTTT	CASSLTGEGADTEAFF
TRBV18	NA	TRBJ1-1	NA	TGTGCCAGCTCACAACTCCAGGATCTCACTGAAGCTTTCTTT	CASSQLQDLTEAFF
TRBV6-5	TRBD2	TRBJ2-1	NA	TGTGCCAGCAGTCGGTCGACTAGCGGGTTCTACAATGAGCGGTTCTTC	CASSRSTSGFYNERFF
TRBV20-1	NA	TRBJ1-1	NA	TGCAGTGCAGAGGGTCAGGCCACTGAAGCTTTCTTT	CSAEGQATEAFF
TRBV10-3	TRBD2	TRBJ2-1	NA	TGTGCCATCGGTGAGTCAATAGCGGGAGGTCAGGAGCAGTTCTTC	CAIGESIAGGQEQFF
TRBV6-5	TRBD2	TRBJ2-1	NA	TGTGCCAGCAGCCGGTACCCTAGCGGGAGGGGCCATGAGCAGTTCTTC	CASSRYPSGRGHEQFF
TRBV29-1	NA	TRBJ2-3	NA	TGCAGCGTTGAAGGGGACTCCCAAAGCACAGATACGCAGTATTTT	CSVEGDSQSTDTQYF
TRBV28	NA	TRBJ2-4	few	TGTGCCAGCAGTTTAAGGTACATTCAGTACTTC	CASSLRYIQYF